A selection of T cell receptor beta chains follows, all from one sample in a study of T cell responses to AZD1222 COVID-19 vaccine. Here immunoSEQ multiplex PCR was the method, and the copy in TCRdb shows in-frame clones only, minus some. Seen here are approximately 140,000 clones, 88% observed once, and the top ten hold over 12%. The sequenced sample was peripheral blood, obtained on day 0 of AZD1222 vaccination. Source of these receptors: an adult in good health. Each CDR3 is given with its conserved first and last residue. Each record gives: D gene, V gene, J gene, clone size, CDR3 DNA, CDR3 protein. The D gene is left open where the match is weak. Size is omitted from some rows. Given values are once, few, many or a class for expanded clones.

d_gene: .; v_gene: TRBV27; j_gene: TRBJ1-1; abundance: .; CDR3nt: TGTGCCAGCAGTTTAGGAGTTCTCGGCGCTGAAGCTTTCTTT; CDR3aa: CASSLGVLGAEAFF
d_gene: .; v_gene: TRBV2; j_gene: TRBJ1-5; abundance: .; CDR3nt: TGTGCCAGCAGCCAACAGGGTGGAAATCAGCCCCAGCATTTT; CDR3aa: CASSQQGGNQPQHF
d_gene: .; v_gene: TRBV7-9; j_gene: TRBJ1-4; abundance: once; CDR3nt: TGTGCCAGCAGCTTAGGTTGGACGGATGCAACTAATGAAAAACTGTTTTTT; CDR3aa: CASSLGWTDATNEKLFF
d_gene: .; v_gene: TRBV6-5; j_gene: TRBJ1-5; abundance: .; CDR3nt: TGTGCCAGCAGCGGGTGGGAGGGCGGCAATCAGCCCCAGCATTTT; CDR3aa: CASSGWEGGNQPQHF
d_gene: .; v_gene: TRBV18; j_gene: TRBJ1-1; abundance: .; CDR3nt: TGTGCCAGCTCACGAGGGACCGGCACTGAAGCTTTCTTT; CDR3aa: CASSRGTGTEAFF
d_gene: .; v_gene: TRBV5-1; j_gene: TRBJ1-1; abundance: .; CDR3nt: TGCGCCAGCAGCTTGGTGGTGGGGAGGGACACTGAAGCTTTCTTT; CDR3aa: CASSLVVGRDTEAFF
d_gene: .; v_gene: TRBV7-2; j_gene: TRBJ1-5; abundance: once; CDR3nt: TGTGCCAGCAGCTTAGGCCGGACACTCAATCAGCCCCAGCATTTT; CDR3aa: CASSLGRTLNQPQHF
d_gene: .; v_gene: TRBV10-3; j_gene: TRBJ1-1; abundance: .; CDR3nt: TGTGCCACCCGGCTTTCCAGTGAAGCTTTCTTT; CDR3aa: CATRLSSEAFF
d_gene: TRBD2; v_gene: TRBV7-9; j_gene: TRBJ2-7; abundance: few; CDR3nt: TGTGCCAGCAGGTCAACTAGCGGTACCTACGAGCAGTACTTC; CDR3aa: CASRSTSGTYEQYF
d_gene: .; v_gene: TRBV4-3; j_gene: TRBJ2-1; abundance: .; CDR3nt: TGCGCCAGCAGCACACAAGATATATCGCCGCAGTTCTTC; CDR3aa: CASSTQDISPQFF
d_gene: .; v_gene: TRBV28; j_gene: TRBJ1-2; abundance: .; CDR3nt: TGTGCCAGCAGTTTATACCTACTCTATGGCTACACCTTC; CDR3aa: CASSLYLLYGYTF
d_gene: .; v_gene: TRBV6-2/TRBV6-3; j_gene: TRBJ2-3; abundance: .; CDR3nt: TGTGCCAGCAGTTACTCGGCGGCTAGCACAGATACGCAGTATTTT; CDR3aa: CASSYSAASTDTQYF
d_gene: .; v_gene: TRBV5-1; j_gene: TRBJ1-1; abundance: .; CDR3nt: TGCGCCAGCAGCTTGGATGGGGCGGGAACGACCGCTTTCTTT; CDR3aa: CASSLDGAGTTAFF
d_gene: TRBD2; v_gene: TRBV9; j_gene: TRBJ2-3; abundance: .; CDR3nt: TGTGCCAGCAGCGTAGGGCCAGCGGGGGCCACAGATACGCAGTATTTT; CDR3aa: CASSVGPAGATDTQYF
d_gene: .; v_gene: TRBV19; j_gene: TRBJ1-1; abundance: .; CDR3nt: TGTGCCAGTAATCTCCCCAGATCGAACACTGAAGCTTTCTTT; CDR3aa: CASNLPRSNTEAFF
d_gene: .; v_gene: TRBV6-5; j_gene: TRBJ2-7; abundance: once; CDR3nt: TGTGCCAGCAGTTACTCCCGGACAGCCCTATACGAGCAGTACTTC; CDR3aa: CASSYSRTALYEQYF
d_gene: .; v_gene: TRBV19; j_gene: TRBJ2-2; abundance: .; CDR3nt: TGTGCCAGTACCCTAGGAAGGGGGGAGCTGTTTTTT; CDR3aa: CASTLGRGELFF
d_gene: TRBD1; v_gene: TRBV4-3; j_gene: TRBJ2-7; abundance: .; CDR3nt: TGCGCCAGCAGCCAAGATACCCCTCGTGGACAGGTACTCTACGAGCAGTACTTC; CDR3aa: CASSQDTPRGQVLYEQYF
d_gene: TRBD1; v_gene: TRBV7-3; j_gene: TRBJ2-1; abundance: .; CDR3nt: TGTGCCAGCAGCTTAAGAGGACAGGGTGGACGGAATGAGCAGTTCTTC; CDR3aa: CASSLRGQGGRNEQFF
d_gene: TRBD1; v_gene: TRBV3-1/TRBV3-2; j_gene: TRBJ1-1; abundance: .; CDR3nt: TGTGCCAGCAGCCCCCGGGACAGGGGGCCCGGACGTGGAGCTTTCTTT; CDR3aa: CASSPRDRGPGRGAFF
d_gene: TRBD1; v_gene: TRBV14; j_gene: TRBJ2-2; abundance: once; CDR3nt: TGTGCCAGCAGCCAAGGCCGGGACAGGGGGCCTCCCGGGGAGCTGTTTTTT; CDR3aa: CASSQGRDRGPPGELFF
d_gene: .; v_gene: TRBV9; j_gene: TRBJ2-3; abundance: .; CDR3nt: TGTGCCAGCAGCGTAGTCTCGGGCTTGGGTACGCAGTATTTT; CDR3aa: CASSVVSGLGTQYF
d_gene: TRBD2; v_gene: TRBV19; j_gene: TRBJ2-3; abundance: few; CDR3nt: TGTGCCAGTAGTATCAGGACTAGCGGGGGCCAGGGGTATACGCAGTATTTT; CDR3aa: CASSIRTSGGQGYTQYF
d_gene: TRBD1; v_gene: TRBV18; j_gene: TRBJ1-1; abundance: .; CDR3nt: TGTGCCAGCTCATTGCGACAGGGAGGGAACACTGAAGCTTTCTTT; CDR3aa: CASSLRQGGNTEAFF
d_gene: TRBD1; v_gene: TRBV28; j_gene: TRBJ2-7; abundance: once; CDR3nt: TGTGCCAGCAGTTTAGGGACAGTCTCCTACGAGCAGTACTTC; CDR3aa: CASSLGTVSYEQYF
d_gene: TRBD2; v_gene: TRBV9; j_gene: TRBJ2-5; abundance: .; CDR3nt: TGTGCCAGCAGCGCAGGGACTAGCGGGGGGGCCGGAGAGACCCAGTACTTC; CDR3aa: CASSAGTSGGAGETQYF
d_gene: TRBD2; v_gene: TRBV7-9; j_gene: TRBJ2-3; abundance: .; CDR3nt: TGTGCCAGCAGCTTAGGAGCGGGGGGACACACAGATACGCAGTATTTT; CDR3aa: CASSLGAGGHTDTQYF
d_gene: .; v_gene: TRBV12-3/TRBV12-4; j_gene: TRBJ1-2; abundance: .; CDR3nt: TGTGCCAGCAGCCCTGACAGATCCAATGGCTACACCTTC; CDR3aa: CASSPDRSNGYTF
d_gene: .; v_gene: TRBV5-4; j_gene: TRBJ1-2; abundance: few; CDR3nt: TGTGCCAGCAGCCAAACAGGGTCCTATGGCTACACCTTC; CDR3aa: CASSQTGSYGYTF
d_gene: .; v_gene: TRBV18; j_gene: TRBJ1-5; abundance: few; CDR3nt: TGTGCCAGCTCACCGAGTAGGGGAAATAGCAATCAGCCCCAGCATTTT; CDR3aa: CASSPSRGNSNQPQHF
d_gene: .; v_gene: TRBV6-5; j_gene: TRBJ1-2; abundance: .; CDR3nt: TGTGCCAGCAGTTACCCGGAAGGCGCTAACTATGGCTACACCTTC; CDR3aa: CASSYPEGANYGYTF
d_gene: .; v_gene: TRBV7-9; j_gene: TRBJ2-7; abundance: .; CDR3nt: TGTGCCAGCAGCCGACCTTACGAGCAGTACTTC; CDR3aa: CASSRPYEQYF
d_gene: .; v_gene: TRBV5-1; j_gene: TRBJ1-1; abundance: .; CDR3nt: TGCGCCAGCAGCGGGGGGCAGTGGGACACTGAAGCTTTCTTT; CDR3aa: CASSGGQWDTEAFF
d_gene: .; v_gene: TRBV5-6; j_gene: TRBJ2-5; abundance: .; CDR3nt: TGTGCCAGCAGCTTCGGAAGAGAGCCCCAGTACTTC; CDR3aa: CASSFGREPQYF
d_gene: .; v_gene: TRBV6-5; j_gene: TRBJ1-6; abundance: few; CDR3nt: TGTGCCAGCAGTTACCGGGGTTCACCCCTCCACTTT; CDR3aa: CASSYRGSPLHF
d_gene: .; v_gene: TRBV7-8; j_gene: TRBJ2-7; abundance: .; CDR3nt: TGTGCCAGCAGATTAAGGGAGACAGTCTACGAGCAGTACTTC; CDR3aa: CASRLRETVYEQYF
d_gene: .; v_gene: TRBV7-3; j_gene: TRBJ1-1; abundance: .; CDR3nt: TGTGCCAGCAGCTCCGGGACGGCGAACACTGAAGCTTTCTTT; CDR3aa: CASSSGTANTEAFF
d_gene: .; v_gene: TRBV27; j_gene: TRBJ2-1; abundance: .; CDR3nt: TGTGCCAGCAGTTTAGGGGTAAAAGATGAGCAGTTCTTC; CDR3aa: CASSLGVKDEQFF
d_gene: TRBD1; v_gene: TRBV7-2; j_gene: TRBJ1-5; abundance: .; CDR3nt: TGTGCCAGCAGCCCGAGAGGGGGCCAGCCCCAGCATTTT; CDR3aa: CASSPRGGQPQHF
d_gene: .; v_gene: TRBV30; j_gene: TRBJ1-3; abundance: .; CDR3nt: TGTGCCTGGAGAGGGCAGGGGTCCTCTGGAAACACCATATATTTT; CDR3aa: CAWRGQGSSGNTIYF
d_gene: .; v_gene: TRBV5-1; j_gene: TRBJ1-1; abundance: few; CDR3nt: TGCGCCAGCAGCTTGGGGACGGTAATGAACACTGAAGCTTTCTTT; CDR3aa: CASSLGTVMNTEAFF
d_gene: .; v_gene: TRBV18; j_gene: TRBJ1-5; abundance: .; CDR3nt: TGTGCCAGCTCTCTCCAGGCATCGGCGGGGGCTCAGCCCCAGCATTTT; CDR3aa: CASSLQASAGAQPQHF
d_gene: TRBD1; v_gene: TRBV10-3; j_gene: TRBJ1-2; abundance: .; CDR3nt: TGTGCCATCAGTGAGTCTTGGGGACAGGGTCTTAATGGCTACACCTTC; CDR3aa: CAISESWGQGLNGYTF
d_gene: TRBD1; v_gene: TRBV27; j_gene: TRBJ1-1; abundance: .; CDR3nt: TGTGCCAGCAGTTTATGGGGGCAGGGGGCTAACACTGAAGCTTTCTTT; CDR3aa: CASSLWGQGANTEAFF
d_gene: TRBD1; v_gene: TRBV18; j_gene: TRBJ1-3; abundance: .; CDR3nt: TGTGCCAGCTCACGAGGGGGACAGGGTGCTGGAAACACCATATATTTT; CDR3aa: CASSRGGQGAGNTIYF
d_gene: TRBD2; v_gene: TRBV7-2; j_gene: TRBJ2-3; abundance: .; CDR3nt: TGTGCCAGCAGCCTAGTAGCGGGGGTTGATACGCAGTATTTT; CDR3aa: CASSLVAGVDTQYF
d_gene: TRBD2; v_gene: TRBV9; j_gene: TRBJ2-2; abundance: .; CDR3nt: TGTGCCAGCAGCTCGAGACTAGCGGGGAGCACCGGGGAGCTGTTTTTT; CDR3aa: CASSSRLAGSTGELFF
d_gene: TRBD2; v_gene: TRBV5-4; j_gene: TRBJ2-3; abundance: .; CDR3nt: TGTGCCAGCAGCTTGGCGTCTCTAGCGGGCACAGATACGCAGTATTTT; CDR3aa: CASSLASLAGTDTQYF
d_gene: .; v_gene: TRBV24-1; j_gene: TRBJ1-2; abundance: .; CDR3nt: TGTGCCACCAGTGAGGCTCGGGGCATAGGCTACACCTTC; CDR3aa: CATSEARGIGYTF
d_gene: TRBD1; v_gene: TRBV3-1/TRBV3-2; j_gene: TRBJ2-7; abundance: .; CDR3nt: TGTGCCAGCAGCCATAGAACAGGGGCCTACGAGCAGTACTTC; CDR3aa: CASSHRTGAYEQYF
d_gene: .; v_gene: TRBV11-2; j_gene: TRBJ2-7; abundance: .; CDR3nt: TGTGCCAGCATTATGGGGGGCCACGACGAGCAGTACTTC; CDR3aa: CASIMGGHDEQYF
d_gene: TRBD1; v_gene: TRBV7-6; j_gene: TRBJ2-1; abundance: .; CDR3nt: TGTGCCAGCAGCTTATTCGGGACAGAGTCCAATGAGCAGTTCTTC; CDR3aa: CASSLFGTESNEQFF
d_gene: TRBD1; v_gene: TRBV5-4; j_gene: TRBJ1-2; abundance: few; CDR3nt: TGTGCCAGCAGCTTGGAGGCAGGGGGCCGCTACACCTTC; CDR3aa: CASSLEAGGRYTF
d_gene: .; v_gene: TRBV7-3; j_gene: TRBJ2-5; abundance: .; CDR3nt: TGTGCCAGCAGCCCAAACGGAGGGAAAAAGACCCAGTACTTC; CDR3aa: CASSPNGGKKTQYF
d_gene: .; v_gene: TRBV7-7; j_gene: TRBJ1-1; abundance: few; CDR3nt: TGTGCCAGCAGCTTACGACAGAACACTGAAGCTTTCTTT; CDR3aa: CASSLRQNTEAFF
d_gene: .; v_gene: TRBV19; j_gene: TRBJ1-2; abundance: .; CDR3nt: TGTGCCAGTAGTTCGCAGGGATGGAGATACACCTTC; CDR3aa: CASSSQGWRYTF
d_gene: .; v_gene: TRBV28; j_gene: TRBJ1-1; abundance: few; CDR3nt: TGTGCCAGCAGTATCCCTGAACTGAACACTGAAGCTTTCTTT; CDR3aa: CASSIPELNTEAFF
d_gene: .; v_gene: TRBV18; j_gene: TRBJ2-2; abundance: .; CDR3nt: TGTGCCAGCTCACAACTCCCGGATGGGGAGCTGTTTTTT; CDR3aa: CASSQLPDGELFF